The T cell receptor (beta chain) under discussion was sequenced for a study of control samples from healthy donors and cancer patients (dated by TCRdb to 2020 to 2022). Receptor amplification or capture employed the immunoSEQ multiplex PCR assay. TCRdb mirrors the immuneACCESS table, restricted to in-frame sequences. Some clones are absent from its copies; in checked studies, under half trace to an unresolved V gene, and the reason for the others is unknown. Here the sample has 120,000 to 150,000 clones; roughly nine tenths occur a single time. The ten largest clones represent over 6% of the sample. A note on this clone: Its recognized antigen is unknown. No base-level quality is on record; no much larger clone is a single base apart.

There are 15 amino acids in the CDR3, from cysteine to phenylalanine inclusive. The CDR3 DNA has 45 bases and is translated from base 1. CDR1 and CDR2 were assigned from the germline V gene (reference sequence) as GTSNPN and SVGIG. At the junction V is shortened by 3 bases and J by 0 bases, with 15 bases in between. The source is a man aged 18 to 35 in good health. The chain links TRBV30 with TRBJ2-7, with TRBD1 as a weak D call on 6 bases. Sequenced sample: blood. The CDR3 reads as follows: CAWRDPPGDSYEQYF. The nucleotide sequence is TGTGCCTGGAGGGACCCCCCAGGGGACTCCTACGAGCAGTACTTC.